This T cell receptor beta chain emerged from a study of T-cell memory formation after mild COVID-19. Study information: There were largely donor-specific TCR clusters.

The study's findings and limits: Day 15 to 85 contractors were CD4/CD8 balanced; later expanders leaned CD4+.

Sample barcodes and UMIs were carried by the TCR alpha and TCR beta cDNA libraries that 5'RACE generated with constant-segment primers. TCRdb processed the 5' RACE reads anew with MiXCR; each CDR3 protein has one entry. The profile shows approximately 170,000 distinct CDR3 sequences, roughly 13% of them singletons. The CDR3 is 16 amino acids. Germline V gene lookup returns CDR1 MGHRA and CDR2 YSYEKL. V trimming: 4 bases; J trimming: 1 base; junction bases outside the gene matches: 7. Note on this clonotype: The antigen remains undetermined.

What was sequenced was PBMCs or a T cell subset sorted from them (not recorded which). The chain couples TRBV4-1 to TRBJ1-1; 9 bases agree with TRBD1. This receptor was obtained from a man younger than 30 who had mild COVID-19 (a few samples of this study predate the infection). Cell type and time point are not known. The DNA of the CDR3 is TGCGCCAGCAGCCCCACCGGGACAGGGTCGAACACTGAAGCTTTCTTT. The encoded protein is CASSPTGTGSNTEAFF.